This record covers a single TCR beta chain. The data are from a study of blood T cell repertoires in COVID-19. Original processing notes: It was from reference gene primer amplification that nucleated cell counts were estimated. TCRdb keeps only in-frame clones here, not all; method: immunoSEQ multiplex PCR. The V and J calls and clone size were taken over from that table, and D and trimming were inferred from the DNA. The table has 200,000 to 250,000 clones, around 80% seen once. The clonotype originates from a woman older than 75 with COVID-19, enrolled during active disease. The specimen was peripheral blood.

The CDR3 DNA is TGTGCCAGCAGTATATACGGGACAAATGAAAAACTGTTTTTT. This gives the protein CASSIYGTNEKLFF. V gene TRBV27 combines with J gene TRBJ1-4, with D possibly matching TRBD1 (6 bases). This CDR3 is built from 14 residues. CDR1 and CDR2 from the germline V gene are MNHEY and SMNVEV (reference sequence). With 5 bases removed from V and 5 bases from J, the gap between germline ends came to 12 bases.